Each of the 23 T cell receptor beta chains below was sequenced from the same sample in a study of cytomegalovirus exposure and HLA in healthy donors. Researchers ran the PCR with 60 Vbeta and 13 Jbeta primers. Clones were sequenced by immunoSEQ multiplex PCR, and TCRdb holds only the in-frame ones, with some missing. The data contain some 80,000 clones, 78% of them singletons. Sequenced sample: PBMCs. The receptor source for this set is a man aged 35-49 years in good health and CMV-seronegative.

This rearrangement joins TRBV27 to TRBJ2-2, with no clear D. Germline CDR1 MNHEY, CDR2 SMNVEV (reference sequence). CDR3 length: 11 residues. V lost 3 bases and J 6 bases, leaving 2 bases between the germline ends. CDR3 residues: CASSFAGELFF. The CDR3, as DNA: TGTGCCAGCAGTTTCGCCGGGGAGCTGTTTTTT.

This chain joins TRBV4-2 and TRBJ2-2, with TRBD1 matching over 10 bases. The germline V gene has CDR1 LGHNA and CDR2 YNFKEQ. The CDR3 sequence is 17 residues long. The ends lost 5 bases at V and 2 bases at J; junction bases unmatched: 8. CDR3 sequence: CASSYRQGAGNTGELFF. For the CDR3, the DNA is TGTGCCAGCAGCTACCGACAGGGGGCAGGTAACACCGGGGAGCTGTTTTTT.

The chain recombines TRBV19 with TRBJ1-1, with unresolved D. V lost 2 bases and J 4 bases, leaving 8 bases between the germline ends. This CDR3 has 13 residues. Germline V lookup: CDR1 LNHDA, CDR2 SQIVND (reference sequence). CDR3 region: CASSIPRGTEAFF. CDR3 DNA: TGTGCCAGTAGTATACCCCGCGGCACTGAAGCTTTCTTT.

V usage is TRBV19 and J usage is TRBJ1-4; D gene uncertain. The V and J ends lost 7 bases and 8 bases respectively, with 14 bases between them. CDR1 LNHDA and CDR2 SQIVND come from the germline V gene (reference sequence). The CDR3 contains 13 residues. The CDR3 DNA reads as TGTGCCAGTACCACAGCGGGGAACGAAAAACTGTTTTTT. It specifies CASTTAGNEKLFF.

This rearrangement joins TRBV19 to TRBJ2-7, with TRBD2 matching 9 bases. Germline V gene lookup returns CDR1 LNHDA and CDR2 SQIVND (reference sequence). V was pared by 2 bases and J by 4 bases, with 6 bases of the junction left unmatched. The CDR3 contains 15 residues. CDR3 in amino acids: CASSISSGSLYEQYF. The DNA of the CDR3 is TGTGCCAGTAGTATAAGTAGCGGGAGTCTGTACGAGCAGTACTTC.

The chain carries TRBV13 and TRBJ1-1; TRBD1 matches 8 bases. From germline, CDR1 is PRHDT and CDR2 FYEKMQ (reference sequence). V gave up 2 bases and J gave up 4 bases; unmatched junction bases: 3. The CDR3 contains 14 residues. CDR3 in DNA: TGTGCCAGCAGCTTACGGACAGGGAGCACTGAAGCTTTCTTT. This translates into CASSLRTGSTEAFF.

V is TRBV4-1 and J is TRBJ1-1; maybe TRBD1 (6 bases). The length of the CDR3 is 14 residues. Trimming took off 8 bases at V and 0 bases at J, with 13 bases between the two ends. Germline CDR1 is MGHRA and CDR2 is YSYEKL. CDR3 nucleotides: TGCGCCAGCCGGGAGGGGGGATTGAACACTGAAGCTTTCTTT. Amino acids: CASREGGLNTEAFF.

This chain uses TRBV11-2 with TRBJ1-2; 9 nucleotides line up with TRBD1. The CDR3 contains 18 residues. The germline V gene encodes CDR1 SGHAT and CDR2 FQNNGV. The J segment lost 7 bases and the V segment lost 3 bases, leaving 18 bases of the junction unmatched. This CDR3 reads CASSFALPTGGNLFGYTF. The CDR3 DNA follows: TGTGCCAGCAGCTTTGCCCTACCCACAGGGGGCAATTTGTTTGGCTACACCTTC.

The CDR3 sequence is CASRLEKNTGELFF. CDR3 in DNA: TGTGCCAGCCGGTTAGAAAAAAACACCGGGGAGCTGTTTTTT. The chain carries TRBV27 and TRBJ2-2; no firm D call. The V and J ends lost 8 bases and 2 bases respectively, with 12 bases between them. Germline CDR1 reads MNHEY; CDR2 reads SMNVEV (reference sequence). CDR3 length: 14 amino acids.

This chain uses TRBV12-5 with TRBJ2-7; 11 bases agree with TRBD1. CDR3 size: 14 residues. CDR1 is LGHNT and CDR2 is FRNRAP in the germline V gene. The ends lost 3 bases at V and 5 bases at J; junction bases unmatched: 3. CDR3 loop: CASGFGQGANEQYF. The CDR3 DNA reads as TGTGCTAGTGGTTTCGGACAGGGGGCCAACGAGCAGTACTTC.

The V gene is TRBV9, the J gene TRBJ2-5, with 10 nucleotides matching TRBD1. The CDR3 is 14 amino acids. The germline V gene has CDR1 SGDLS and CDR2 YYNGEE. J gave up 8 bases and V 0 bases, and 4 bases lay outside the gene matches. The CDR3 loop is CASSVVGQGGTQYF. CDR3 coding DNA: TGTGCCAGCAGCGTAGTAGGACAGGGGGGTACCCAGTACTTC.

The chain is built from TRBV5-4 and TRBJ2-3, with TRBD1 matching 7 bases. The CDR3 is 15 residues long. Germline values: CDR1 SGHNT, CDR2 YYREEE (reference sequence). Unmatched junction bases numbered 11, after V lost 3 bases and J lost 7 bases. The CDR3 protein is CASSSKEGAWNTQYF. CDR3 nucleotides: TGTGCCAGCAGCTCGAAAGAGGGGGCGTGGAATACGCAGTATTTT.

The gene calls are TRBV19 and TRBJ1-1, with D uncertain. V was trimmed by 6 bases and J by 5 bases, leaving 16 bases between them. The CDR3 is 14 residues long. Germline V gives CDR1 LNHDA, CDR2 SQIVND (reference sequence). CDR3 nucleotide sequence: TGTGCCAGTAGAAATTTGGGGAGTGGTACTGAAGCTTTCTTT. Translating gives CASRNLGSGTEAFF.

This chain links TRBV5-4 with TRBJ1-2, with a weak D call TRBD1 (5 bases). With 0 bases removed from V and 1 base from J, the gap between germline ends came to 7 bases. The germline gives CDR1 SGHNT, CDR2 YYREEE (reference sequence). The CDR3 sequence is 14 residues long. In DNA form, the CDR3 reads TGTGCCAGCAGCTTGGGGGGCGATAACTATGGCTACACCTTC. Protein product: CASSLGGDNYGYTF.

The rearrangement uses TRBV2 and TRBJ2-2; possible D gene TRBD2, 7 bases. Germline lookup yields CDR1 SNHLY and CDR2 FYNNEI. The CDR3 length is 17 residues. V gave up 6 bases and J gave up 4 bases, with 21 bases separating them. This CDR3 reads CASRPTGGVAGTGELFF. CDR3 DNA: TGTGCCAGCAGGCCGACAGGTGGGGTAGCGGGCACCGGGGAGCTGTTTTTT.

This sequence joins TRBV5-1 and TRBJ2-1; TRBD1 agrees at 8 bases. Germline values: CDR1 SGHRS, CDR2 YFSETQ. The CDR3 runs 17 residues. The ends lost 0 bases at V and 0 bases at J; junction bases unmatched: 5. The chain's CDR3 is CASSLAVDRDSYNEQFF. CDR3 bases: TGCGCCAGCAGCTTGGCCGTGGACAGGGACTCCTACAATGAGCAGTTCTTC.

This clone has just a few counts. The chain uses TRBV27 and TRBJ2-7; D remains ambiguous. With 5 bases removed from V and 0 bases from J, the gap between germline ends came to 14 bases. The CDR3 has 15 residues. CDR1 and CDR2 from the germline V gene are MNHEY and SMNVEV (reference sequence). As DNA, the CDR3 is TGTGCCAGCAGTCAGATCCTTAAACCCTCCTACGAGCAGTACTTC. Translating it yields CASSQILKPSYEQYF.

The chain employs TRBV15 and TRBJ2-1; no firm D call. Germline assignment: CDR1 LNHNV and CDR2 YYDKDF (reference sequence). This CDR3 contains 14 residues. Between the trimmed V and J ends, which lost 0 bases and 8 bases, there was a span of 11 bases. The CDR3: CATSREARWDEQFF. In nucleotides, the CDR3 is TGTGCCACCAGCAGAGAGGCTAGATGGGATGAGCAGTTCTTC.

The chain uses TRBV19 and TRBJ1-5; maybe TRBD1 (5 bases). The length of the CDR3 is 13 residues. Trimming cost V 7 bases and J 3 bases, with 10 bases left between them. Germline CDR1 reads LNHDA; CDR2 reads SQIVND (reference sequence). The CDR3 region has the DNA TGTGCCAGTAATGGACAACTCAATCAGCCCCAGCATTTT. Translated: CASNGQLNQPQHF.

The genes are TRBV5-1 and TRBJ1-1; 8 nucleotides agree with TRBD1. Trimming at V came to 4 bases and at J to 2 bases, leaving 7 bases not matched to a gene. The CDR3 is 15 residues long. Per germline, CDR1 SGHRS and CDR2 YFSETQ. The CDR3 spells CASSGGQGINTEAFF. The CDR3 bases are TGCGCCAGCAGCGGAGGACAGGGAATTAACACTGAAGCTTTCTTT.

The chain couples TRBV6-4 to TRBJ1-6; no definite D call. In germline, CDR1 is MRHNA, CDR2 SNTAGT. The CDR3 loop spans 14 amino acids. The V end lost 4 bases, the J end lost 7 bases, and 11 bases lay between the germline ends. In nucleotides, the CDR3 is TGTGCCAGCAGTGCGGATTCGGGGAATTCACCCCTCCACTTT. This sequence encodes CASSADSGNSPLHF.

The CDR3 loop is CASSLLAGPYEQYF. The CDR3 nucleotides read TGTGCCAGCAGCCTATTAGCGGGGCCCTACGAGCAGTACTTC. V and J are TRBV7-9 and TRBJ2-7; 8 nucleotides agree with TRBD2. The CDR3 extends over 14 amino acids. With V trimmed by 5 bases and J by 2 bases, 5 bases remained unmatched. CDR1 and CDR2 from the germline V gene are SEHNR and FQNEAQ (reference sequence).

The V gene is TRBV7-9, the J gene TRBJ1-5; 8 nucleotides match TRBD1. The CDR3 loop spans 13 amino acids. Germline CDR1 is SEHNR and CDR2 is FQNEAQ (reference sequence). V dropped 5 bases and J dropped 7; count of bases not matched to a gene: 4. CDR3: CASSPTGDQPQHF. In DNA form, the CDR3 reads TGTGCCAGCAGCCCGACAGGGGACCAGCCCCAGCATTTT.